This T cell receptor beta chain was captured in a study of early T cells in non-severe SARS-CoV-2 infection. Study overall: The study sequenced bulk RNA from unsorted whole blood, with chains unpaired.

CDR3 length: 15 residues. The germline CDR1 and CDR2 sequences are MNHEY and SVGAGI. J gave up 5 bases and V 6 bases, and 10 bases lay outside the gene matches. In the library, individual cDNA molecules carried attached unique molecular identifiers. TCRdb ran MiXCR on the 5' RACE reads and lists one entry per CDR3 protein. Here the sample spans some 87,000 distinct CDR3 sequences, about 12% being singletons. A note on this clonotype: The target antigen is unknown.

General study findings and limits: Private and CD4 specificities were missed by VDJdb matching, which favored anti-spike CD8 responses.

The source material was whole blood. The V call is TRBV6-5, the J call TRBJ2-1, with 7 bases matching TRBD2. The receptor's source is an adult who was a healthcare worker with PCR-confirmed SARS-CoV-2 infection or an uninfected control (not recorded which). Here the CDR3 DNA reads TGTGCCAGCAGCCCCTTGCGGGAGAACGACAATGAGCAGTTCTTC. Amino acids: CASSPLRENDNEQFF.